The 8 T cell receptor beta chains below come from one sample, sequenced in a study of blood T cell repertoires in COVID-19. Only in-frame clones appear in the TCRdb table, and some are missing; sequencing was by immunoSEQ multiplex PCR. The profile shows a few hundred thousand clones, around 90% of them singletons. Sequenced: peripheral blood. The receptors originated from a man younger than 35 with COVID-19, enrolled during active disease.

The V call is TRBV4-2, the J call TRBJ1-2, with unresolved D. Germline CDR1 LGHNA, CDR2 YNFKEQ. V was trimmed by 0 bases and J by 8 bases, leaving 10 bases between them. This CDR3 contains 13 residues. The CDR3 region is CASSQDFAGGYTF. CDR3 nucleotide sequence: TGTGCCAGCAGCCAAGATTTTGCCGGGGGCTACACCTTC.

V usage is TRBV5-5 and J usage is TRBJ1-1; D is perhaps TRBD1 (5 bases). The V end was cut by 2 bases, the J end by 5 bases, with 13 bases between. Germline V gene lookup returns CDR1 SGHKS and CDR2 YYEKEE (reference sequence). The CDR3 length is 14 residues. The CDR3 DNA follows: TGTGCCAGCAGCTTTGGGGGACTTGGGACTGAAGCTTTCTTT. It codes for CASSFGGLGTEAFF.

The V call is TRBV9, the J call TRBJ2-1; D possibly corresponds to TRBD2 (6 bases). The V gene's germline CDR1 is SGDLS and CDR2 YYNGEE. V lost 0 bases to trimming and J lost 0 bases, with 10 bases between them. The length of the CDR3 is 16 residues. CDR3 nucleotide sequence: TGTGCCAGCAGCGTAGGGGGGGTCCCCTCCTACAATGAGCAGTTCTTC. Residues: CASSVGGVPSYNEQFF.

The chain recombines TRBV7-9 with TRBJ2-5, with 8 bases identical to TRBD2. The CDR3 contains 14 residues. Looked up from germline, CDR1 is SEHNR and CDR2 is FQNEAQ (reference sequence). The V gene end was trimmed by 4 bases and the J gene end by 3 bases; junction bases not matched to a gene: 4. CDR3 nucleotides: TGTGCCAGCAGCTCTACTAGCGGAGAAGAGACCCAGTACTTC. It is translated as CASSSTSGEETQYF.

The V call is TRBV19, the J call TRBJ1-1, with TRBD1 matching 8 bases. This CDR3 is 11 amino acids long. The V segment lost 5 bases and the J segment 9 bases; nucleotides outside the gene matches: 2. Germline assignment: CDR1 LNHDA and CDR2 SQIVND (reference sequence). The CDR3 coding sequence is TGTGCCAGTAGTTGGACAGGGAAAGCTTTCTTT. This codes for CASSWTGKAFF.

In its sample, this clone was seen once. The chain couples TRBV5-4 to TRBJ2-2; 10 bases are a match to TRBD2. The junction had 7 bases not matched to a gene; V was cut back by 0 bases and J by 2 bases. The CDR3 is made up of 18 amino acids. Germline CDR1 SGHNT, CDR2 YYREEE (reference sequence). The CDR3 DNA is TGTGCCAGCAGCTTGGGACCTAGCGGGGGAATAAACACCGGGGAGCTGTTTTTT. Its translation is CASSLGPSGGINTGELFF.

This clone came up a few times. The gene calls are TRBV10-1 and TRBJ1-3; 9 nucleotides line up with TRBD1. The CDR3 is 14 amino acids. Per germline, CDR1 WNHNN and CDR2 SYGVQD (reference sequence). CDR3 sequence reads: CTGQGEVSGNTIYF. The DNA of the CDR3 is TGCACGGGACAGGGTGAAGTTAGTGGAAACACCATATATTTT.

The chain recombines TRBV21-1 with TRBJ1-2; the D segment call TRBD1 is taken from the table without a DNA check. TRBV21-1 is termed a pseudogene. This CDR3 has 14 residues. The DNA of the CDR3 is TGTGCCAGCAGCAACGACAGGGAGGACTATGGCTACACCTTC. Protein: CASSNDREDYGYTF.